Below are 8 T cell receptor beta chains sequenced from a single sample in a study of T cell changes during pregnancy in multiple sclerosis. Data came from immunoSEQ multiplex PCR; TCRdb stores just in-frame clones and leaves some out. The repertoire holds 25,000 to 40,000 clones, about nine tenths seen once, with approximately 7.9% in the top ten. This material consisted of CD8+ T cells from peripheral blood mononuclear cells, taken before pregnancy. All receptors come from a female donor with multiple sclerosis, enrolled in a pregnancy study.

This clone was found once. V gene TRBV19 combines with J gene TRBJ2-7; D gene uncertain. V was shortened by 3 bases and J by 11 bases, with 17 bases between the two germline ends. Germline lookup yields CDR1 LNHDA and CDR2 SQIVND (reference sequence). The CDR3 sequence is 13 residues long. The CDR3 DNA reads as TGTGCCAGTAGTATTTTAAGTGAGGCTAAGAAGTACTTC. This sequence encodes CASSILSEAKKYF.

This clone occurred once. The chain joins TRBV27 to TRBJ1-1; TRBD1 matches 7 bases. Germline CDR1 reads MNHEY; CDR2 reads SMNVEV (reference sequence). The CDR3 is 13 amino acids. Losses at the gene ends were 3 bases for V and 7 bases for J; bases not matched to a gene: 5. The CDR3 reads CASSFTTGYEAFF. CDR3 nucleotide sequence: TGTGCCAGCAGTTTTACGACAGGGTATGAAGCTTTCTTT.

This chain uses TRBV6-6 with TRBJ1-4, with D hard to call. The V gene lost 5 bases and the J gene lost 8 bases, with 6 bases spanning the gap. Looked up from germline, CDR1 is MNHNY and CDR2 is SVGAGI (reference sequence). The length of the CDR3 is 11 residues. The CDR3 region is CASSLAEKLFF. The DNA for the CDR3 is TGTGCCAGCAGTCTCGCGGAAAAACTGTTTTTT.

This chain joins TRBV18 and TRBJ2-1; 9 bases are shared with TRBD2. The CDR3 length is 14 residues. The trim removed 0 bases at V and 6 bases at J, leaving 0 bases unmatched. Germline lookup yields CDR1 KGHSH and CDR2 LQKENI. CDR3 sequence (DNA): TGTGCCAGCTCACCACCTAGCGGGGGCAATGAGCAGTTCTTC. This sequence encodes CASSPPSGGNEQFF.

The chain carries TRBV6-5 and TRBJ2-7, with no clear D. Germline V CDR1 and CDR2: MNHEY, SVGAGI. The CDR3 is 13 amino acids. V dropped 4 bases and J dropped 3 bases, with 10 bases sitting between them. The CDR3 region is CASSSIGDYEQYF. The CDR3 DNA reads TGTGCCAGCAGTTCGATCGGAGACTACGAGCAGTACTTC.

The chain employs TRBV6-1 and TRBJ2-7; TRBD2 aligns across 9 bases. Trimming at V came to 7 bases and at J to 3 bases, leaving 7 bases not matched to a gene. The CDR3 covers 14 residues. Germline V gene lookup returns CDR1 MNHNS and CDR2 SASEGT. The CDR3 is CASIEREEIYEQYF. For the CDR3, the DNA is TGTGCCAGCATTGAGCGGGAGGAAATCTACGAGCAGTACTTC.

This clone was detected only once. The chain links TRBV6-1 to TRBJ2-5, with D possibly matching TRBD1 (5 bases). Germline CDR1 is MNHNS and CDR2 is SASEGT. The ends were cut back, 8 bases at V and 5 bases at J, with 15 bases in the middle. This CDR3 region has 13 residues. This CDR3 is CASFIGEGETQYF. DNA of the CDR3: TGTGCCAGCTTCATAGGGGAAGGGGAGACCCAGTACTTC.

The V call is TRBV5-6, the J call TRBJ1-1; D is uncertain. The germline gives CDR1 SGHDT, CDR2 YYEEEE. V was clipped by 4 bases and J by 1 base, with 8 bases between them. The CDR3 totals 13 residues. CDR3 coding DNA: TGTGCCAGCAGCGAGGCGGAGAACACTGAAGCTTTCTTT. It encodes CASSEAENTEAFF.